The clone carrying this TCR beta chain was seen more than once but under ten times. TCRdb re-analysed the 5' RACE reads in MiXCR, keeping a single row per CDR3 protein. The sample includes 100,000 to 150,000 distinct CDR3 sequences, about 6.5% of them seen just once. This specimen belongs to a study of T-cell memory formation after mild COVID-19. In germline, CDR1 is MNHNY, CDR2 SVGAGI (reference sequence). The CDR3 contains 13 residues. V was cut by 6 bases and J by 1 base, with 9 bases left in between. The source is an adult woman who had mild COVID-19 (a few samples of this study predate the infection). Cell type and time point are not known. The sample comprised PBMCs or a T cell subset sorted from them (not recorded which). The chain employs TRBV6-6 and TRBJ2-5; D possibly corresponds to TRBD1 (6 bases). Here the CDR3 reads CASSFRGQETQYF. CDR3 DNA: TGTGCCAGCAGCTTCAGGGGCCAAGAGACCCAGTACTTC.